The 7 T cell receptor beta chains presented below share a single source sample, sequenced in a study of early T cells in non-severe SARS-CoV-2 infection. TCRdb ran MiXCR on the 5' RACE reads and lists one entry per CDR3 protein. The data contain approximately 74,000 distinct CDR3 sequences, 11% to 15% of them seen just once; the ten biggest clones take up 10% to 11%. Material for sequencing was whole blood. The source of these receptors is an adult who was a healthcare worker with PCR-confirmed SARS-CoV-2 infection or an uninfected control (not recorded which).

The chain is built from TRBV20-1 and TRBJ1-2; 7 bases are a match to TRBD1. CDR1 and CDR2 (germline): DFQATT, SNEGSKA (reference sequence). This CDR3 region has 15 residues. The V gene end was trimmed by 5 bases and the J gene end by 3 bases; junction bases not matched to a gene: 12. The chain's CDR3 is CSAGSRPQGYYGYTF. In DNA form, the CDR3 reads TGCAGTGCTGGGTCCCGTCCACAGGGGTACTATGGCTACACCTTC.

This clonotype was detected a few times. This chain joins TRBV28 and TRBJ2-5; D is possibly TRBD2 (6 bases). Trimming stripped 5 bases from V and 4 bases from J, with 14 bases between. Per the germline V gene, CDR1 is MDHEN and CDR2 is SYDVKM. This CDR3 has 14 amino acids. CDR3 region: CASSETRGAETQYF. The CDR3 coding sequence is TGTGCCAGCAGTGAGACCCGCGGGGCAGAGACCCAGTACTTC.

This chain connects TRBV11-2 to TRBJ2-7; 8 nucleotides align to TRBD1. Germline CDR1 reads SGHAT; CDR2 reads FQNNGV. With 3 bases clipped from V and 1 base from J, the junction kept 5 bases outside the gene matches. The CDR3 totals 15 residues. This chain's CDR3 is CASSLTDRVSYEQYF. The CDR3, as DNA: TGTGCCAGCAGCTTGACGGACAGGGTTTCCTACGAGCAGTACTTC.

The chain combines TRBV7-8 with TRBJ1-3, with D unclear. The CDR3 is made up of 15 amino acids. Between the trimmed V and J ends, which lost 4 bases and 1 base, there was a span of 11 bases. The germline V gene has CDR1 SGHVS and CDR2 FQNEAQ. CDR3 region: CASSSRTDSGNTIYF. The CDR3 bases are TGTGCCAGCAGCTCCAGGACGGATTCTGGAAACACCATATATTTT.

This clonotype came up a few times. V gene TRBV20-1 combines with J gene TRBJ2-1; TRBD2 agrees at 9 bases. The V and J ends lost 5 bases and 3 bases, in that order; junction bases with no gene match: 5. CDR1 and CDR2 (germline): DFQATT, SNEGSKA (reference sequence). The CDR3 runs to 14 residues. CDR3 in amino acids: CSAGVAGVYNEQFF. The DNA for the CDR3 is TGCAGTGCTGGAGTAGCGGGGGTCTACAATGAGCAGTTCTTC.

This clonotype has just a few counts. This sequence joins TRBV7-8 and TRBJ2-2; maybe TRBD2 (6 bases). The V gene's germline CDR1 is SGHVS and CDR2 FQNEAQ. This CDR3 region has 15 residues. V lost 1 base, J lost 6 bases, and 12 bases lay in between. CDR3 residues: CASSLVGGEAGELFF. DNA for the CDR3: TGTGCCAGCAGCTTAGTTGGAGGGGAAGCCGGGGAGCTGTTTTTT.

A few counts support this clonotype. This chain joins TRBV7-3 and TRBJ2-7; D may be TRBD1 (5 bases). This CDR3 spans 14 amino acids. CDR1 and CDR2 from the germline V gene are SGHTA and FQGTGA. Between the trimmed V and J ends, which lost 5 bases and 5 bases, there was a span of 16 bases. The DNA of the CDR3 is TGTGCCAGCAGCCAACCCGCGGAAGGGGACGAGCAGTACTTC. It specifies CASSQPAEGDEQYF.